This TCR beta chain was profiled in a study of T cells in Graves' hyperthyroidism and ophthalmopathy. There were TCR beta CDR3 regions amplified from RNA transcripts. Using the HTBI primer set, a first-round RT-PCR was run on the TCR CDR3. TCRdb used MiXCR to reprocess the multiplex PCR reads, holding one entry per CDR3 protein. This sample yields around 420,000 distinct CDR3 sequences, of which roughly 15% are seen a single time; less than 6.5% belongs to the top ten. The CDR3 has 15 amino acids. Germline V gives CDR1 LGHDT, CDR2 YNNKEL (reference sequence). Comment on this clonotype: At one end the junction does not follow the germline gene, possibly because of a read error.

The PBMCs were sourced from fresh peripheral blood (more than 9 ml). The source of this sequence is a woman aged 18-29 years with Graves' hyperthyroidism. This chain joins TRBV3-1 and TRBJ2-5; the match to TRBD2 covers 13 bases. Sample: blood. The CDR3: CASSQGTSGRETQCF. DNA for the CDR3: TGTGCCAGCAGCCAAGGGACTAGCGGGAGAGAGACCCAGTGCTTC.